The 30 T cell receptor beta chains in this list originate from one sample, sequenced in a study of blood T cells in healthy people across ages. Primers used in a second PCR of roughly 6 to 11 cycles were a sample-barcoded 5' primer and a J-beta primer mix. TCRdb re-called the 5' RACE reads with MiXCR, one entry per CDR3 protein. The data contain around 1,900,000 distinct CDR3 sequences, 39% of them singletons. What was sequenced was blood. The origin of the receptors is a human donor in good health.

The CDR3, as DNA: TGCGCCAGCAGCCAAGACTCCGATGCAGGGGCAGATACGCAGTATTTT. It encodes CASSQDSDAGADTQYF. The chain couples TRBV4-1 to TRBJ2-3, with TRBD1 as a possible D gene (6 bases). Germline V CDR1 and CDR2: MGHRA, YSYEKL. V was shortened by 0 bases and J by 4 bases, with 14 bases between the two germline ends. This CDR3 comprises 16 residues.

About this clonotype: Compared with germline, one end of the junction differs, possibly owing to a read error. The chain recombines TRBV20-1 with TRBJ1-2; TRBD1 might be the D (5 bases). The germline V gene has CDR1 DFQATT and CDR2 SNEGSKA (reference sequence). The length of the CDR3 is 11 residues. CDR3 DNA: TGCAGGGCTAGAGGAGGGGACGGCTACACCTTC. Encoded protein: CRARGGDGYTF.

The V call is TRBV11-1, the J call TRBJ2-1; no clear D gene. CDR1 and CDR2 (germline): SGHAT, FQDESV (reference sequence). The V end was cut by 2 bases, the J end by 7 bases, with 18 bases between. This CDR3 is built from 16 residues. Here the CDR3 DNA reads TGTGCCAGCAGCTTAAGTCTGCTGGCTCTGGGTAATGAGCAGTTCTTC. This translates into CASSLSLLALGNEQFF.

This clonotype showed up just a few times. V usage is TRBV5-1 and J usage is TRBJ2-1; weak D call: TRBD2 (6 bases). Trimming cost V 3 bases and J 9 bases, with 16 bases left between them. Germline V CDR1 and CDR2: SGHRS, YFSETQ. The length of the CDR3 is 14 residues. The CDR3 DNA reads TGCGCCAGCAGCTCGGGAGCTGCAGGTAGTGAGCAGTTCTTC. Protein sequence: CASSSGAAGSEQFF.

The sample holds a few counts of this clonotype. The chain is built from TRBV20-1 and TRBJ2-5, with 11 bases lining up with TRBD2. The germline gives CDR1 DFQATT, CDR2 SNEGSKA (reference sequence). The length of the CDR3 is 14 residues. The junction had 8 bases not matched to a gene; V was cut back by 0 bases and J by 11 bases. This CDR3 reads CSARDLVAGGTQYF. The DNA for the CDR3 is TGCAGTGCTAGAGATCTGGTAGCGGGGGGGACTCAGTACTTC.

This chain joins TRBV5-8 and TRBJ1-5; D is undetermined. The ends were cut back, 4 bases at V and 4 bases at J, with 18 bases in the middle. CDR3 length: 16 residues. Germline V CDR1 and CDR2: SGHTS, YDEGEE. The DNA for the CDR3 is TGTGCCAGCAGCCGACCCGGCTGGGAAGGAAATCAGCCCCAGCATTTT. Translation gives CASSRPGWEGNQPQHF.

On this clonotype: A read error may produce the germline difference seen at one junction end. The genes are TRBV4-3 and TRBJ2-1; tentatively, D is TRBD1 or TRBD2 (5 bases each). The DNA end lines up better with TRBJ2-7; the J call may be wrong. CDR3 length: 16 residues. Germline values: CDR1 LGHNA, CDR2 YSLEER. This CDR3 reads CVSSQGRGPGPYEQYF. The CDR3 DNA sequence: TGCGTCAGCAGCCAGGGACGCGGTCCGGGACCTTACGAGCAGTACTTC.

As for this clonotype: One end of the junction fails to match germline, which may point to a read error. The rearrangement uses TRBV20-1 and TRBJ1-2; D may be TRBD1 (5 bases). This CDR3 contains 15 residues. Germline V lookup: CDR1 DFQATT, CDR2 SNEGSKA (reference sequence). CDR3 sequence: CSAREVGGANYGCTF. CDR3 DNA sequence: TGCAGTGCTAGAGAAGTTGGAGGGGCTAACTATGGCTGCACCTTC.

The chain employs TRBV13 and TRBJ2-4, with D uncertain. Trimming took off 1 base at V and 5 bases at J, with 6 bases between the two ends. CDR3 length equals 13 residues. The V gene's germline CDR1 is PRHDT and CDR2 FYEKMQ (reference sequence). In DNA form, the CDR3 reads TGTGCCAGCAGCTTAGATTCCCAAAACATTCAGTACTTC. This translates into CASSLDSQNIQYF.

This rearrangement joins TRBV20-1 to TRBJ1-5; perhaps TRBD1 as D (5 bases). Per the germline V gene, CDR1 is DFQATT and CDR2 is SNEGSKA (reference sequence). Trimming took off 3 bases at V and 0 bases at J, with 9 bases between the two ends. The CDR3 covers 14 residues. CDR3 protein: CSASPTASNQPQHF. In DNA, the CDR3 is TGCAGTGCTAGCCCGACAGCTAGCAATCAGCCCCAGCATTTT.

In its sample, this clonotype was seen a few times. V and J are TRBV29-1 and TRBJ2-1; D remains unclear. Germline CDR1 and CDR2: SQVTM and ANQGSEA. V lost 0 bases, J lost 3 bases, and 9 bases lay in between. The CDR3 runs 14 residues. CDR3 region: CSVEEGLFYNEQFF. For the CDR3, the DNA is TGCAGCGTTGAAGAGGGCCTATTCTACAATGAGCAGTTCTTC.

The V and J genes are TRBV7-8 and TRBJ2-1, with D perhaps TRBD2 (7 bases). Germline V lookup: CDR1 SGHVS, CDR2 FQNEAQ. V lost 4 bases and J lost 7, with 11 bases in between. The CDR3 is 13 amino acids. CDR3 region: CASSSQGGNEQFF. In DNA form, the CDR3 reads TGTGCCAGCAGCTCACAGGGAGGGAATGAGCAGTTCTTC.

The rearrangement links TRBV12-3 or TRBV12-4 to TRBJ2-7; 8 nucleotides line up with TRBD2. V lost 3 bases to trimming and J lost 2 bases; unmatched junction nucleotides: 6. The CDR3 covers 15 residues. The CDR3 sequence: CASSLSLADPYEQYF. The CDR3, as DNA: TGTGCCAGCAGTTTGTCACTAGCGGACCCCTACGAGCAGTACTTC.

This clonotype came up many times. The rearrangement joins TRBV29-1 to TRBJ1-2; 9 bases map to TRBD1. The V segment lost 2 bases and the J segment 2 bases; nucleotides outside the gene matches: 9. The CDR3 extends over 16 amino acids. CDR1 and CDR2 from the germline V gene are SQVTM and ANQGSEA. This CDR3 is CSVEWGQGRLNYGYTF. The CDR3 bases are TGCAGCGTTGAATGGGGACAGGGAAGACTAAACTATGGCTACACCTTC.

This clonotype was seen at least ten times. Here the CDR3 DNA reads TGCAGCGTTGGAGGAGCGGGGTCAAGCTCCTACAATGAGCAGTTCTTC. Its translation: CSVGGAGSSSYNEQFF. The chain combines TRBV29-1 with TRBJ2-1; TRBD2 matches 7 bases. The CDR3 loop spans 16 amino acids. Germline assignment: CDR1 SQVTM and CDR2 ANQGSEA. J was trimmed by 0 bases and V by 4 bases; bases with no gene match: 9.

The chain uses TRBV12-3 or TRBV12-4 and TRBJ1-2, with TRBD1 matching over 10 bases. There are 14 residues in the CDR3. Trimming at V came to 3 bases and at J to 6 bases, leaving 4 bases not matched to a gene. The CDR3 loop is CASSFRDRGHGYTF. The CDR3 DNA reads TGTGCCAGCAGTTTCAGGGACAGGGGCCATGGCTACACCTTC.

The chain couples TRBV6-2 or TRBV6-3 to TRBJ2-7; tentative D call: TRBD1 (8 bases). V lost 5 bases to trimming and J lost 6 bases, with 14 bases between them. CDR1 is MNHEY, CDR2 SVGEGT, per germline. This CDR3 region has 13 residues. The CDR3 nucleotides read TGTGCCAGCAGTCGGACAGGGAGGGCCGAGCAGTACTTC. Translated: CASSRTGRAEQYF.

The J gene is TRBJ2-2, the V gene TRBV6-2 or TRBV6-3; 10 bases align to TRBD1. This CDR3 comprises 16 residues. Looked up from germline, CDR1 is MNHEY and CDR2 is SVGEGT. V was pared by 0 bases and J by 4 bases, with 2 bases of the junction left unmatched. The CDR3 nucleotides are TGTGCCAGCAGTTACTCGTGGACAGGGGGCACCGGGGAGCTGTTTTTT. It encodes CASSYSWTGGTGELFF.

The V gene is TRBV7-2, the J gene TRBJ2-1, with D perhaps being TRBD1 or TRBD2 (6 bases each). This CDR3 is built from 14 residues. The V and J ends lost 2 bases and 10 bases respectively, with 15 bases between them. Germline CDR1 and CDR2: SGHTA and FQGNSA. CDR3 amino acids: CASSLWGAGGEQFF. DNA of the CDR3: TGTGCCAGCAGCTTATGGGGGGCCGGGGGCGAGCAGTTCTTC.

V is TRBV7-2 and J is TRBJ1-5, with TRBD1 identical over 11 bases. The germline V gene encodes CDR1 SGHTA and CDR2 FQGNSA. This CDR3 contains 15 residues. V shed 5 bases, J shed 6 bases, and the junction held 6 bases outside the gene matches. CDR3 DNA: TGTACCAGCAGCACAACCGGGACAGGGGGTCAGCCCCAGCATTTT. The encoded protein is CTSSTTGTGGQPQHF.

The chain is built from TRBV28 and TRBJ2-1; 8 nucleotides match TRBD1. CDR1 is MDHEN and CDR2 is SYDVKM in the germline V gene. The CDR3 totals 15 residues. The J segment lost 6 bases and the V segment lost 6 bases, leaving 10 bases of the junction unmatched. For the CDR3, the DNA is TGTGCCAGCAGAGTTGGACAGGGTATAGCCAATGAGCAGTTCTTC. It yields the protein CASRVGQGIANEQFF. Combining the CDR3 with reference TRBV28 and TRBJ2-1 gives the whole variable domain DVKVTQSSRYLVKRTGEKVFLECVQDMDHENMFWYRQDPGLGLRLIYFSYDVKMKEKGDIPEGYSVSREKKERFSLILESASTNQTSMYLCASRVGQGIANEQFFGPGTRLTVL.

The chain's CDR3 is CATSDWSRGLDTQYF. CDR3 DNA: TGTGCCACCAGTGATTGGAGTCGGGGATTGGATACGCAGTATTTT. The gene calls are TRBV24-1 and TRBJ2-3, with a weak D call TRBD2 (5 bases). V lost 2 bases and J lost 6, with 14 bases in between. There are 15 residues in the CDR3. CDR1 is KGHDR and CDR2 is SFDVKD in the germline V gene.

At least ten counts were recorded for this clonotype. An end of the junction does not agree with germline; a read error may underlie this. V is TRBV4-3 and J is TRBJ2-1; D is undetermined. The CDR3 is 13 residues long. Germline V gene lookup returns CDR1 LGHNA and CDR2 YSLEER. The CDR3 reads CASSQDPYNEQFF. The CDR3 DNA reads as TGTGCCAGCAGCCAGGACCCCTACAATGAGCAGTTCTTC.

The chain links TRBV5-1 to TRBJ1-1; D is undetermined. Trimming left V 2 bases short and J 0 bases short, with 14 bases between. Per germline, CDR1 SGHRS and CDR2 YFSETQ. The CDR3 spans 16 residues. The CDR3 spells CASSFGRSNLNTEAFF. Written as DNA, the CDR3 is TGCGCCAGCAGCTTTGGACGTTCTAACCTGAACACTGAAGCTTTCTTT.

The chain joins TRBV7-6 to TRBJ2-5, with 9 bases fitting TRBD2. V lost 4 bases and J lost 0; bases outside the gene matches: 18. CDR3 length: 20 amino acids. CDR1 SGHVS and CDR2 FNYEAQ come from the germline V gene. The chain's CDR3 is CASSSGFVAGGQKYQETQYF. As DNA, the CDR3 is TGTGCCAGCAGCTCCGGCTTTGTCGCGGGGGGGCAGAAATACCAAGAGACCCAGTACTTC.

This clonotype has only a few counts. The rearrangement joins TRBV28 to TRBJ2-3, with 7 bases that match TRBD1. CDR1 is MDHEN and CDR2 is SYDVKM in the germline V gene. This CDR3 contains 14 residues. The ends lost 7 bases at V and 0 bases at J; junction bases unmatched: 4. The CDR3 is CASTLGQSTDTQYF. In nucleotides, the CDR3 is TGTGCCAGCACCTTGGGACAGAGCACAGATACGCAGTATTTT.

The rearrangement links TRBV29-1 to TRBJ1-2; D might be TRBD1 (6 bases). Trimming cost V 2 bases and J 3 bases, with 13 bases left between them. Germline lookup yields CDR1 SQVTM and CDR2 ANQGSEA. The length of the CDR3 is 14 residues. CDR3 sequence (DNA): TGCAGCGTTGAAAGGGGGGCTGTCGACTATGGCTACACCTTC. Protein product: CSVERGAVDYGYTF.

The rearrangement uses TRBV12-3 or TRBV12-4 and TRBJ2-5; 7 positions match TRBD1. With 6 bases clipped from V and 5 bases from J, the junction kept 9 bases outside the gene matches. This CDR3 spans 14 amino acids. CDR3 nucleotides: TGTGCCAGCAGACCCGACAGGGTAGGGGAGACCCAGTACTTC. Protein: CASRPDRVGETQYF.

In the case of this clonotype: One junction end disagrees with the germline gene, perhaps due to a read error. This chain joins TRBV11-2 and TRBJ1-1, with D unclear. CDR3 length: 15 amino acids. Germline V gene data show CDR1 as SGHAT and CDR2 as FQNNGV. The CDR3 coding sequence is TGTGCCAGCAGCTTATCCGTCGGGGTCCGCAATGAAGTTTTCTTT. This sequence encodes CASSLSVGVRNEVFF.

The chain combines TRBV12-3 or TRBV12-4 with TRBJ1-2; TRBD1 matches 7 bases. The CDR3 spans 13 residues. Trimming at V came to 4 bases and at J to 8 bases, leaving 7 bases not matched to a gene. This CDR3 is CASSSTGKDGYTF. The CDR3 DNA reads as TGTGCCAGCAGTTCGACAGGGAAAGACGGCTACACCTTC.